These 3 T cell receptor beta chains share one sample of origin, sequenced in a study of regulatory T cells in long-lasting Graves disease. With iRepertoire HTBI primers and Arm-PCR of CDR3 regions, TCR beta libraries were built. TCRdb itself ran the multiplex PCR reads through MiXCR, one entry per CDR3 protein. The table has 250,000 or so distinct CDR3 sequences, around 19% seen once; the top ten hold less than 15%. Time point noted: newly diagnosed GD, antithyroid drugs for less than 3 months. The TCR library was made from RNA extracted from PBMCs. Another study also made use of these data, one on T cells in Graves' hyperthyroidism and ophthalmopathy.

The starting material was peripheral blood mononuclear cells (PBMCs), obtained at new diagnosis, from a patient treated with antithyroid drugs. These receptors were taken from a woman aged 25 to 39 with Graves disease.

In its sample, this clonotype was seen a few times. The chain has TRBV19 and TRBJ1-2; tentative D call: TRBD1 (5 bases). CDR3 length equals 10 residues. V was pared by 9 bases and J by 7 bases, with 9 bases between. CDR1 and CDR2 (germline): LNHDA, SQIVND (reference sequence). The CDR3 nucleotides are TGTGCCAGCGAGAGGGGTGGCTACACCTTC. It specifies CASERGGYTF.

In this sample, this clonotype turned up many times. This chain uses TRBV9 with TRBJ2-3, with 10 bases fitting TRBD2. The V gene end was trimmed by 2 bases and the J gene end by 1 base; junction bases not matched to a gene: 7. Germline CDR1 and CDR2: SGDLS and YYNGEE. The CDR3 spans 17 residues. The chain's CDR3 is CASSVWIAGGGTDTQYF. CDR3 in DNA: TGTGCCAGCAGCGTTTGGATAGCGGGGGGTGGCACAGATACGCAGTATTTT.

Only a few counts were recorded for this clonotype. The rearrangement joins TRBV6-2 or TRBV6-3 to TRBJ1-6, with D perhaps TRBD1 (6 bases). Between the trimmed V and J ends, which lost 6 bases and 8 bases, there was a span of 17 bases. Per germline, CDR1 MNHEY and CDR2 SVGEGT. This CDR3 is 15 amino acids long. The CDR3 DNA reads TGTGCCAGCAGCCTAATGCAGGGGTCCGATTCACCCCTCCACTTT. Encoded protein: CASSLMQGSDSPLHF.